This T cell receptor beta chain was profiled in a study of shared clonotypes between healthy human individuals. For the study at large: Each donor's CD8 memory used one plate, CD8 naive two, each CD4 subset three.

The V end lost 0 bases, the J end lost 3 bases, and 10 bases lay between the germline ends. From germline, CDR1 is SGDLS and CDR2 YYNGEE. The CDR3 is 15 amino acids. Replicate PCRs for sorted subsets used around 200 ng DNA; this equaled 25,000 to 30,000 T cell genomes. The table came from immunoSEQ multiplex PCR; TCRdb's copy has only in-frame clones and leaves some out. The sample includes about 990,000 clones, around 78% seen only once; the top ten take 0.55% to 0.7%. Study results and caveats: The sampled material consisted only of blood, and tissue repertoires are likely to differ. In the sorted subsets, rarefaction showed sequencing was incomplete despite large depth.

On this clone: Its cognate antigen is unknown. This sample includes further DNA sequences coding for the same CDR3.

The TCR comes from a man aged 18 to 29 in good health. Some clones in this sample may be carry-over from other donors' samples. The sample consisted of memory CD4+ T cells from PBMCs. The subset was: CD45RA-negative fraction. This chain uses TRBV9 with TRBJ1-5, with a possible D match to TRBD1 (6 bases). DNA of the CDR3: TGTGCCAGCAGCGTAGAAGGGGGGCCCAATCAGCCCCAGCATTTT. Protein product: CASSVEGGPNQPQHF.